A single sample is the source of the 9 T cell receptor beta chains below, sequenced in a study of cytomegalovirus exposure and HLA in healthy donors. Clones were sequenced by immunoSEQ multiplex PCR, and TCRdb holds only the in-frame ones, with some missing. The sample contains about 150,000 clones, 91% of which appear only once. Sequencing was carried out using PBMCs. The receptors stem from a man aged 18 to 29 in good health and CMV-seronegative.

The chain is built from TRBV9 and TRBJ2-3; 16 bases map to TRBD2. The CDR3 covers 16 residues. Per germline, CDR1 SGDLS and CDR2 YYNGEE. J was trimmed by 5 bases and V by 5 bases; bases with no gene match: 5. CDR3 amino acids: CASSGTSGGAKDTQYF. The CDR3 DNA reads as TGTGCCAGCAGTGGGACTAGCGGGGGGGCCAAAGATACGCAGTATTTT.

The chain links TRBV27 to TRBJ1-4; D is unresolved. The CDR3 is 16 residues long. Germline V CDR1 and CDR2: MNHEY, SMNVEV (reference sequence). V dropped 2 bases and J dropped 0 bases, with 10 bases sitting between them. The CDR3 spells CASSLRRYATNEKLFF. The CDR3 bases are TGTGCCAGCAGTTTAAGGCGGTACGCAACTAATGAAAAACTGTTTTTT.

V is TRBV9 and J is TRBJ1-3; D might be TRBD1 (6 bases). This CDR3 contains 15 residues. V lost 0 bases, J lost 3 bases, and 10 bases lay in between. Germline CDR1 SGDLS, CDR2 YYNGEE. CDR3 DNA sequence: TGTGCCAGCAGCGTAGACAGGGTCGGTGGAAACACCATATATTTT. Protein sequence: CASSVDRVGGNTIYF.

The chain links TRBV2 to TRBJ2-3; TRBD2 matches at 7 bases. Germline lookup yields CDR1 SNHLY and CDR2 FYNNEI. V gave up 7 bases and J gave up 2 bases; unmatched junction bases: 6. The CDR3 runs 14 residues. CDR3 in amino acids: CASTGTTHTDTQYF. The CDR3 bases are TGTGCCAGCACCGGGACTACGCACACAGATACGCAGTATTTT.

The chain is built from TRBV10-2 and TRBJ2-7; possibly TRBD2 for D (6 bases). The V gene lost 5 bases and the J gene lost 1 base, with 15 bases spanning the gap. CDR3 length: 15 amino acids. Germline V CDR1 and CDR2: WSHSY, SAAADI. The CDR3 region is CASSLRAAGSYEQYV. CDR3 DNA: TGCGCCAGCAGTTTAAGGGCGGCGGGATCCTACGAGCAGTACGTC.

This chain connects TRBV6-6 to TRBJ2-7; 8 positions match TRBD1. This CDR3 spans 13 amino acids. CDR1 and CDR2 (germline): MNHNY, SVGAGI (reference sequence). The V segment lost 6 bases and the J segment 2 bases; nucleotides outside the gene matches: 3. The CDR3 DNA sequence: TGTGCCAGCAGAACGGGACAGGCCTACGAGCAGTACGTC. This gives the protein CASRTGQAYEQYV.

The V call is TRBV4-2, the J call TRBJ1-1, with D tentatively TRBD1 (5 bases). Germline V gene sequence: CDR1 LGHNA, CDR2 YNFKEQ. The CDR3 extends over 13 amino acids. V was clipped by 5 bases and J by 1 base, with 8 bases between them. CDR3 DNA sequence: TGTGCCAGCAGCGGGGCCCGGAACACTGAAGCTTTCTTT. Its protein is CASSGARNTEAFF.

The chain links TRBV5-1 to TRBJ1-5; tentative D call: TRBD1 (6 bases). The CDR3 consists of 15 residues. The germline V gene has CDR1 SGHRS and CDR2 YFSETQ. V was cut by 4 bases and J by 3 bases, with 14 bases left in between. CDR3 DNA sequence: TGCGCCAGCAGCCGGGGGGCAGGGGACAATCAGCCCCAGCATTTT. It codes for CASSRGAGDNQPQHF.

The rearrangement joins TRBV7-2 to TRBJ1-5; no clear D gene. CDR3 length: 13 amino acids. Trimming removed 6 bases at V and 4 bases at J, with 10 bases between. CDR1 is SGHTA and CDR2 is FQGNSA in the germline V gene. CDR3 amino acids: CASSRQRNQPQHF. DNA of the CDR3: TGTGCCAGCAGTCGGCAGCGTAATCAGCCCCAGCATTTT.